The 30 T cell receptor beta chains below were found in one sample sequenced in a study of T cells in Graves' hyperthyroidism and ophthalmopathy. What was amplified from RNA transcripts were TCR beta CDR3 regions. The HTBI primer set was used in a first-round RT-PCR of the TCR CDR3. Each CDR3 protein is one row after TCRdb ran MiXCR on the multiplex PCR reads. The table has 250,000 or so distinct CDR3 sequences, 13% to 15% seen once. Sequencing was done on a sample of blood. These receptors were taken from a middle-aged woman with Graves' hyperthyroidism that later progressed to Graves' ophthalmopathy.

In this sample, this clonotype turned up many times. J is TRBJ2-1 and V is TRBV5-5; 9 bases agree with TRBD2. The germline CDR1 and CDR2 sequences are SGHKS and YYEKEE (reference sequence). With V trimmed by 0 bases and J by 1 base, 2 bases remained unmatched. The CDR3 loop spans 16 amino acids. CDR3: CASSLAGLASYNEQFF. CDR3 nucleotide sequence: TGTGCCAGCAGCTTGGCTGGACTAGCGTCCTACAATGAGCAGTTCTTC.

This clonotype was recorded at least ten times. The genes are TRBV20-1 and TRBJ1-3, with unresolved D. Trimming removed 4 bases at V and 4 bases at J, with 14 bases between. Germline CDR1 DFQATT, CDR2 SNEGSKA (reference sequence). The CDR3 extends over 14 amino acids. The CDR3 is CSAKLLLSGNTIYF. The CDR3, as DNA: TGCAGTGCTAAACTGCTACTCTCAGGAAACACCATATATTTT.

The CDR3 loop reads CASSLGGPLDTQYF. In DNA form, the CDR3 reads TGCGCCAGCAGCTTGGGGGGTCCGTTAGATACGCAGTATTTT. V usage is TRBV5-1 and J usage is TRBJ2-3; D is unclear. Germline V gene data show CDR1 as SGHRS and CDR2 as YFSETQ. V lost 0 bases and J 5 bases, leaving 10 bases between the germline ends. There are 14 residues in the CDR3.

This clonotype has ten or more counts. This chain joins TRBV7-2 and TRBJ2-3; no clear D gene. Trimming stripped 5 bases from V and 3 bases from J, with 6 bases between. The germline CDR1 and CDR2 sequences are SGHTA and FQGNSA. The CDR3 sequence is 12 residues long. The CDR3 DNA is TGTGCCAGCAGCCAACTGACAGATACGCAGTATTTT. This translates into CASSQLTDTQYF.

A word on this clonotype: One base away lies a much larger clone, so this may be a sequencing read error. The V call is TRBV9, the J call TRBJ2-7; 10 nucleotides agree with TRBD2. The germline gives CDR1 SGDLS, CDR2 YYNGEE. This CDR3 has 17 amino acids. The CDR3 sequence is CANSVGLAGAESYEQYF. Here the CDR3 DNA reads TGTGCCAACAGCGTAGGCCTAGCGGGAGCGGAATCCTACGAGCAGTACTTC.

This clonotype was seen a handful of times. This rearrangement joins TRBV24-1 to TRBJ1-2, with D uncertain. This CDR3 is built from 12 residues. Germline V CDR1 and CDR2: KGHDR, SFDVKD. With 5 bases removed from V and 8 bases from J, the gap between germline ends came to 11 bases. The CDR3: CATSAWGDGYTF. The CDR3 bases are TGTGCCACCAGTGCCTGGGGAGACGGCTACACCTTC.

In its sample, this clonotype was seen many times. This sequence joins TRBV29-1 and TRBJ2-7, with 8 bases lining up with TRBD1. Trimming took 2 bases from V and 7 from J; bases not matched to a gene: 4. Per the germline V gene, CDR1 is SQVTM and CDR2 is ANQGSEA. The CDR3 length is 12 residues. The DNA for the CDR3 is TGCAGCGTTGAACAGGGGGCGAAGGAGCAGTACTTC. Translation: CSVEQGAKEQYF.

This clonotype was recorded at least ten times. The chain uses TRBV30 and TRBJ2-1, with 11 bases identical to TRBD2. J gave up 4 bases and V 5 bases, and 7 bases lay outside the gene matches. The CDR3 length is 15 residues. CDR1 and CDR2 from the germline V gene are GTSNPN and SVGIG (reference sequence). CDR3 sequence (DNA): TGTGCCTGGGACCCGGGGACTAGCGGTTACAATGAGCAGTTCTTC. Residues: CAWDPGTSGYNEQFF.

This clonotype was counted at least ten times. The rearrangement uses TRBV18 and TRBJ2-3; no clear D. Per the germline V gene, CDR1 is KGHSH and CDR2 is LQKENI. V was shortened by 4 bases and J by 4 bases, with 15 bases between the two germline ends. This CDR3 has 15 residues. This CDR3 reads CASSRSAVGPDTQYF. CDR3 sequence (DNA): TGTGCCAGCTCACGCTCTGCGGTGGGTCCAGATACGCAGTATTTT.

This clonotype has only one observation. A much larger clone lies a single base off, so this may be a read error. This CDR3 is CTSSETSGRETQYF. The CDR3 region has the DNA TGTACCAGCAGTGAAACTAGCGGGAGAGAGACCCAGTACTTC. V gene TRBV6-1 combines with J gene TRBJ2-5; 11 bases map to TRBD2. Germline-derived CDR1 and CDR2 are MNHNS and SASEGT. This CDR3 spans 14 amino acids.

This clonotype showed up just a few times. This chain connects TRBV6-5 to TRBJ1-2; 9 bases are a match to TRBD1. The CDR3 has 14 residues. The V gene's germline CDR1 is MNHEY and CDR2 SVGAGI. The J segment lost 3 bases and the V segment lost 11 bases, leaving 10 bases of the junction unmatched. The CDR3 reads CARTNRGRYYGYTF. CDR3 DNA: TGTGCCCGCACAAACAGGGGGCGATACTATGGCTACACCTTC.

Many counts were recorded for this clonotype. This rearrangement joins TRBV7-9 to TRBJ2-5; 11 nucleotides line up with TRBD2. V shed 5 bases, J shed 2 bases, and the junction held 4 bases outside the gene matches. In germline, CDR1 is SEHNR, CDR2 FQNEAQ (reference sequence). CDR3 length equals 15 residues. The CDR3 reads CASSRRLAGQETQYF. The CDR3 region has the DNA TGTGCCAGCAGCCGTCGACTAGCGGGGCAAGAGACCCAGTACTTC.

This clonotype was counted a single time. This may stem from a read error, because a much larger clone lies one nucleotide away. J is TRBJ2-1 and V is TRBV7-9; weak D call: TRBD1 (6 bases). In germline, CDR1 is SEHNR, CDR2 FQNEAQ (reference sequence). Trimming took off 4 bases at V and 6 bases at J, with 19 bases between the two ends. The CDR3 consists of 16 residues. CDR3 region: CASSSSTGLASNEQFF. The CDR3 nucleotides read TGTGCCAGCAGCTCATCTACAGGGCTAGCTTCCAATGAGCAGTTCTTC.

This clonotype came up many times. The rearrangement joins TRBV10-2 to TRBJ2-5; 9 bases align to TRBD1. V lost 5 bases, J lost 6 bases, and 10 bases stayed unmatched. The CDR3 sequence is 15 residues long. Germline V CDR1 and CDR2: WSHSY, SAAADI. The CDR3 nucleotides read TGCGCCAGCAGTCCCGGGACAGGGACCCACCAGACCCAGTACTTC. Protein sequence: CASSPGTGTHQTQYF.

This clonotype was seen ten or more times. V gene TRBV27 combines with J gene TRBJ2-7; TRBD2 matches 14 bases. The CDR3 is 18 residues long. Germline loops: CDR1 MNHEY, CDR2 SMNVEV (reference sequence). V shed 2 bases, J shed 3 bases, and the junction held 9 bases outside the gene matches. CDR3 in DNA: TGTGCCAGCAGTTTAATGGGGACTAGCGGGAGAATTCTCTACGAGCAGTACTTC. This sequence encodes CASSLMGTSGRILYEQYF.

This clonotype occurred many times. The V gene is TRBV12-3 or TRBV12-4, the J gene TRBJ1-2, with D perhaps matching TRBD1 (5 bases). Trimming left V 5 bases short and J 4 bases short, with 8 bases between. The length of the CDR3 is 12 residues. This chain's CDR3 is CASSQGFYGYTF. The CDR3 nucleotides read TGTGCCAGCAGTCAGGGATTCTATGGCTACACCTTC.

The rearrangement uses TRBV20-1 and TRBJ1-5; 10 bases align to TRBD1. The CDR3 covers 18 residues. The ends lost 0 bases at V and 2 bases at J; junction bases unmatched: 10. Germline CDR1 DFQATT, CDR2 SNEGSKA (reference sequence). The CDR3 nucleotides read TGCAGTGCTAGAGAAGAGACAGGGGGCCGGAATGGCAATCAGCCCCAGCATTTT. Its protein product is CSAREETGGRNGNQPQHF.

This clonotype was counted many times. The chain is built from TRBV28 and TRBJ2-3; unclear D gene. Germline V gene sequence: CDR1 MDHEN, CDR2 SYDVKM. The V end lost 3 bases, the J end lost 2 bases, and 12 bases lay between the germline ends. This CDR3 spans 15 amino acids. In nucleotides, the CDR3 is TGTGCCAGCAGTTTTGAAAGGGAATCCACAGATACGCAGTATTTT. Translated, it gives CASSFERESTDTQYF. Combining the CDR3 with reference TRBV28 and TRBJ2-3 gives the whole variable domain DVKVTQSSRYLVKRTGEKVFLECVQDMDHENMFWYRQDPGLGLRLIYFSYDVKMKEKGDIPEGYSVSREKKERFSLILESASTNQTSMYLCASSFERESTDTQYFGPGTRLTVL.

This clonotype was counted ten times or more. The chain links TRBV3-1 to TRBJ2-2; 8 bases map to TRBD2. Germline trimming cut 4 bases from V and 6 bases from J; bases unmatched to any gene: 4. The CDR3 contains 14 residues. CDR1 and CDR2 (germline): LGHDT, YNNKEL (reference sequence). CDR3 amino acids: CASSRAGGAGELFF. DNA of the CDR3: TGTGCCAGCAGCCGGGCGGGAGGCGCCGGGGAGCTGTTTTTT.

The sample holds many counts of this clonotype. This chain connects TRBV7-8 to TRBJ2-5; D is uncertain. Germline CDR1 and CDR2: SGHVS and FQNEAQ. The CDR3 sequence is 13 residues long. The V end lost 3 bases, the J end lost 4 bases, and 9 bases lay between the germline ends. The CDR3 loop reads CASSFGPGETQYF. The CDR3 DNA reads TGTGCCAGCAGCTTCGGACCCGGAGAGACCCAGTACTTC.

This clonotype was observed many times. CDR3 coding DNA: TGTGCCAGTAGTCCTGGGCTCTTTCGACACAGCACAGATACGCAGTATTTT. Amino acid sequence: CASSPGLFRHSTDTQYF. The J gene is TRBJ2-3, the V gene TRBV19; D is undetermined. The CDR3 has 17 amino acids. V dropped 5 bases and J dropped 0 bases, with 18 bases sitting between them. Germline V lookup: CDR1 LNHDA, CDR2 SQIVND (reference sequence).

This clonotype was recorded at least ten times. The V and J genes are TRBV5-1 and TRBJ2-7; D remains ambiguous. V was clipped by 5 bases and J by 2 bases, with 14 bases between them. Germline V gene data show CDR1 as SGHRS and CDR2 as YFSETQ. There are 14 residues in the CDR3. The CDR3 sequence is CASRGVPGPYEQYF. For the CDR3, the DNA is TGCGCCAGCAGGGGTGTTCCAGGCCCCTACGAGCAGTACTTC. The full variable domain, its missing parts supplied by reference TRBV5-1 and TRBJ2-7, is KAGVTQTPRYLIKTRGQQVTLSCSPISGHRSVSWYQQTPGQGLQFLFEYFSETQRNKGNFPGRFSGRQFSNSRSEMNVSTLELGDSALYLCASRGVPGPYEQYFGPGTRLTVT.

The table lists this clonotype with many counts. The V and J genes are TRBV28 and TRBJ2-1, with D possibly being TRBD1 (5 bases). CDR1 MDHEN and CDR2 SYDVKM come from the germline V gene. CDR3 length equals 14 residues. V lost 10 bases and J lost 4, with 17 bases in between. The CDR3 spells CAISSGHRYNEQFF. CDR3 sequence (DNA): TGTGCCATCTCGAGTGGACACAGATACAATGAGCAGTTCTTC.

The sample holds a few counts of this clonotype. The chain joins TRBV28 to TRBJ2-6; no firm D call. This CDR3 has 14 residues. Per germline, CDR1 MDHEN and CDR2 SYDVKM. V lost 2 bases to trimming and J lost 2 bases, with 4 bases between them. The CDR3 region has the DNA TGTGCCAGCAGTTTAACCACTGGGGCCAACGTCCTGACTTTC. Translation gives CASSLTTGANVLTF.

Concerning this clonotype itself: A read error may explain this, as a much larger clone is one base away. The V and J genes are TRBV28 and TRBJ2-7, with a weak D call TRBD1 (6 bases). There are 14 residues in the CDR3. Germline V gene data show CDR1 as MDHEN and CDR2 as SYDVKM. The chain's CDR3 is CASSFARGGYGQYF. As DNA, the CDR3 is TGTGCCAGCAGTTTCGCCAGGGGCGGTTACGGGCAGTACTTC.

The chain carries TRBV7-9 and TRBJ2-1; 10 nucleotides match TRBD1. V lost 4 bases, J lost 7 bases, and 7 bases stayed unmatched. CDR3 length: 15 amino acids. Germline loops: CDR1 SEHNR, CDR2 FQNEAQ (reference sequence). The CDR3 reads CASSSTGGVGNEQFF. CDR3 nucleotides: TGTGCCAGCAGCTCGACAGGGGGCGTGGGTAATGAGCAGTTCTTC. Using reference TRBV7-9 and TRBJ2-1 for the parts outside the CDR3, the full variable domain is DTGVSQNPRHKITKRGQNVTFRCDPISEHNRLYWYRQTLGQGPEFLTYFQNEAQLEKSRLLSDRFSAERPKGSFSTLEIQRTEQGDSAMYLCASSSTGGVGNEQFFGPGTRLTVL.

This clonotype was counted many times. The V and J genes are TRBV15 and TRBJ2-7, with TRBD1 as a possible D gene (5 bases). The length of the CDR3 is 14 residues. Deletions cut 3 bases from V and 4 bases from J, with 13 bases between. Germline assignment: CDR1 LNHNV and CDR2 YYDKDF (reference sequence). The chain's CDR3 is CATSSFRTTYEQYF. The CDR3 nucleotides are TGTGCCACCAGCAGCTTCCGGACAACTTACGAGCAGTACTTC.

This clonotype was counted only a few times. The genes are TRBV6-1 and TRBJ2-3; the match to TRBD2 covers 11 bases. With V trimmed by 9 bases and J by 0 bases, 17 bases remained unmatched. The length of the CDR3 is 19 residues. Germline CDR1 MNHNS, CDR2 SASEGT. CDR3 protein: CASTPRAPRTSGSTDTQYF. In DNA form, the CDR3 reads TGTGCCAGTACCCCGCGGGCCCCTCGGACTAGCGGGAGCACAGATACGCAGTATTTT.

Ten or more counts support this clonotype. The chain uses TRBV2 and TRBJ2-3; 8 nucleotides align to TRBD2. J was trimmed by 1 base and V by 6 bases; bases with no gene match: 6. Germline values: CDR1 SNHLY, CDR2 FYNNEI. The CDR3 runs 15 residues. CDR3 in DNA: TGTGCCAGCAGGGTTACTAGCGGCCGCACAGATACGCAGTATTTT. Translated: CASRVTSGRTDTQYF.

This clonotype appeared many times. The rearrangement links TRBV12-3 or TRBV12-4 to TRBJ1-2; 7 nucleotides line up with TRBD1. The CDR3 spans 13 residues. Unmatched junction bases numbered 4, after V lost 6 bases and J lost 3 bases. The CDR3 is CASSPGGDYGYTF. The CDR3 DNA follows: TGTGCCAGCAGCCCAGGGGGAGACTATGGCTACACCTTC.